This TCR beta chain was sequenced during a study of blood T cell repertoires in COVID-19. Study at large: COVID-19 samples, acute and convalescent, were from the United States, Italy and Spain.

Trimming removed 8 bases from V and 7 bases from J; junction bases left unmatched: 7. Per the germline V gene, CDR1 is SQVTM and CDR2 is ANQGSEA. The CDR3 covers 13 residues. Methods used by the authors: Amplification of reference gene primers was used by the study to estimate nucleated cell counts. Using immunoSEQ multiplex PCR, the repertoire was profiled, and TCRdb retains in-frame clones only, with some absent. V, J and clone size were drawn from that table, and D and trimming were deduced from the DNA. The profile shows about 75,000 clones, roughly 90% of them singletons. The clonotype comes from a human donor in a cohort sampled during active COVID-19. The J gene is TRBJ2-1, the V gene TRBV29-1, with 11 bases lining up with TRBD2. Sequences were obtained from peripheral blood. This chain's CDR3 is CSILAGGPNEQFF. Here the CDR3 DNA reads TGCAGCATATTAGCGGGAGGGCCTAATGAGCAGTTCTTC.